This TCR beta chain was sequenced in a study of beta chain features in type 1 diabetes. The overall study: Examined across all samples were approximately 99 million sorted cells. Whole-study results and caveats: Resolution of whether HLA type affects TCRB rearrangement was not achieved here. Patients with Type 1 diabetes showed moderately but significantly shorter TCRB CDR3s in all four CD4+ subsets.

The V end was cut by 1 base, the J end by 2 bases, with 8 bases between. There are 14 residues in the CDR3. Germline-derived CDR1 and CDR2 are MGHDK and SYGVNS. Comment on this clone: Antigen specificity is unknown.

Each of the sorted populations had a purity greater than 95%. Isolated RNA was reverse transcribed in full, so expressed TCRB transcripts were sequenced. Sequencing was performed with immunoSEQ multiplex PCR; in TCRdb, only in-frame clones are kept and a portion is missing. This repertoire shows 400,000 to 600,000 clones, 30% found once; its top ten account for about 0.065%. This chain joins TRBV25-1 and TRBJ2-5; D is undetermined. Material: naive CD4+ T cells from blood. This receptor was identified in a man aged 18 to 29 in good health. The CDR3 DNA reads TGTGCCAGCAGTGAATCCCTGCGGCAAGAGACCCAGTACTTC. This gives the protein CASSESLRQETQYF.